Following are 9 T cell receptor beta chains from one sample sequenced in a study of cytomegalovirus exposure and HLA in healthy donors. 13 Jbeta primers and 60 Vbeta primers were used for the PCR. Sequencing used immunoSEQ multiplex PCR; TCRdb keeps in-frame clones, though not all of them. The sample lists a few hundred thousand clones; approximately 79% were seen once. The sample taken for sequencing was PBMCs. Receptors originate from a young man in good health and CMV-seronegative.

The genes are TRBV7-3 and TRBJ2-2; TRBD2 matches 13 bases. This CDR3 is built from 16 residues. Germline lookup yields CDR1 SGHTA and CDR2 FQGTGA. Trimming removed 6 bases from V and 5 bases from J; junction bases left unmatched: 6. The CDR3, as DNA: TGTGCCAGCAGTTTACTAGCGGGAGGGGATACCGGGGAGCTGTTTTTT. Amino acids: CASSLLAGGDTGELFF.

The CDR3 loop reads CASSLTSQPQHF. The CDR3 region has the DNA TGTGCCAGCAGTTTAACGAGTCAGCCCCAGCATTTT. This chain links TRBV28 with TRBJ1-5; D is undetermined. CDR1 and CDR2 (germline): MDHEN, SYDVKM. This CDR3 comprises 12 residues. V shed 2 bases and J shed 6 bases, with 5 bases lying between them.

J is TRBJ2-5 and V is TRBV5-1; 7 nucleotides align to TRBD2. V dropped 3 bases and J dropped 2; count of bases not matched to a gene: 10. CDR3 length equals 16 residues. Germline assignment: CDR1 SGHRS and CDR2 YFSETQ. Here the CDR3 DNA reads TGCGCCAGCAGCTCGGGTCTTCTAGCGGAACAAGAGACCCAGTACTTC. Translation: CASSSGLLAEQETQYF.

CDR3 in amino acids: CASSLVFGTLNTGELFF. The CDR3 DNA sequence: TGTGCCAGCAGCTTAGTCTTCGGGACACTGAACACCGGGGAGCTGTTTTTT. The chain recombines TRBV7-9 with TRBJ2-2, with D tentatively TRBD1 (6 bases). V lost 1 base and J lost 1, with 13 bases in between. The CDR3 sequence is 17 residues long. Germline assignment: CDR1 SEHNR and CDR2 FQNEAQ (reference sequence). The complete variable domain, with remaining parts taken from reference TRBV7-9 and TRBJ2-2, reads DTGVSQNPRHKITKRGQNVTFRCDPISEHNRLYWYRQTLGQGPEFLTYFQNEAQLEKSRLLSDRFSAERPKGSFSTLEIQRTEQGDSAMYLCASSLVFGTLNTGELFFGEGSRLTVL.

The chain has TRBV29-1 and TRBJ1-1, with TRBD1 identical over 10 bases. This CDR3 has 13 amino acids. The germline CDR1 and CDR2 sequences are SQVTM and ANQGSEA. V lost 4 bases and J lost 3; bases outside the gene matches: 2. The CDR3 reads CSVAGQGDTEAFF. CDR3 nucleotides: TGCAGCGTTGCCGGACAGGGGGACACTGAAGCTTTCTTT. The complete variable domain, with remaining parts taken from reference TRBV29-1 and TRBJ1-1, reads SAVISQKPSRDICQRGTSLTIQCQVDSQVTMMFWYRQQPGQSLTLIATANQGSEATYESGFVIDKFPISRPNLTFSTLTVSNMSPEDSSIYLCSVAGQGDTEAFFGQGTRLTVV.

This chain links TRBV5-6 with TRBJ2-7; perhaps TRBD1 as D (6 bases). The CDR3 has 15 residues. Germline values: CDR1 SGHDT, CDR2 YYEEEE. Trimming shortened V by 4 bases and J by 0 bases, and 14 bases separated the two germline ends. CDR3 sequence reads: CASSRYREPSYEQYF. CDR3 bases: TGTGCCAGCAGCCGGTACAGGGAGCCCTCCTACGAGCAGTACTTC.

The rearrangement joins TRBV27 to TRBJ2-3; TRBD2 matches 10 bases. J lost 1 base, V lost 8 bases, and 9 bases had no gene match. Germline lookup yields CDR1 MNHEY and CDR2 SMNVEV (reference sequence). This CDR3 has 16 residues. In nucleotides, the CDR3 is TGTGCCAGCCGGTTCCTAACTAGCGGGGGCACAGATACGCAGTATTTT. It codes for CASRFLTSGGTDTQYF.

The chain recombines TRBV4-3 with TRBJ2-3; 9 nucleotides align to TRBD2. J gave up 0 bases and V 2 bases, and 0 bases lay outside the gene matches. Germline V lookup: CDR1 LGHNA, CDR2 YSLEER. CDR3 size: 15 residues. CDR3 loop: CASSQLAGSTDTQYF. CDR3 nucleotide sequence: TGCGCCAGCAGCCAACTAGCGGGGAGCACAGATACGCAGTATTTT.

The chain is built from TRBV5-1 and TRBJ1-1; D is unclear. Germline CDR1 SGHRS, CDR2 YFSETQ. The length of the CDR3 is 14 residues. Between the trimmed V and J ends, which lost 4 bases and 1 base, there was a span of 11 bases. The CDR3 loop is CASSPAVENTEAFF. DNA for the CDR3: TGCGCCAGCAGCCCGGCGGTGGAGAACACTGAAGCTTTCTTT.